A single count supports the clone carrying this T cell receptor beta chain. V dropped 8 bases and J dropped 0; count of bases not matched to a gene: 6. Germline lookup yields CDR1 SQVTM and CDR2 ANQGSEA. The CDR3 contains 13 residues. Per the study methods: Nucleated cell counts were estimated from reference gene primer amplification. The data were produced by immunoSEQ multiplex PCR, yet TCRdb's version contains in-frame clones alone and is incomplete. V and J calls and clone size are given by that table; D and trimming were obtained from the DNA. The data hold 240,000 or so clones, with around 83% observed a single time. The data stem from a study of blood T cell repertoires in COVID-19. Overall study context: Samples came from the United States, Italy and Spain, spanning acute and convalescent COVID-19. PBMCs, B-cell-depleted T cells, or T cells provided the cDNA or gDNA that made up the material.

Sequenced material: peripheral blood. This chain connects TRBV29-1 to TRBJ2-5; 7 bases match TRBD2. This TCR was recovered from a man aged 25 to 45 who had recovered from COVID-19. For the CDR3, the DNA is TGCAGCCTGCGGGGGACGTACCAAGAGACCCAGTACTTC. Translation: CSLRGTYQETQYF.